These 28 T cell receptor beta chains were sequenced from one sample in a study of blood T cell repertoires in COVID-19. Some clones are missing from TCRdb's copy, which holds only in-frame ones; the method was immunoSEQ multiplex PCR. This table holds more than 150,000 clones, about 83% found once. The sample comprised peripheral blood. These receptors came from a woman younger than 35 who had recovered from COVID-19.

The chain recombines TRBV11-2 with TRBJ2-7; possible D gene TRBD2, 5 bases. CDR1 SGHAT and CDR2 FQNNGV come from the germline V gene. The CDR3 totals 17 residues. V shed 1 base and J shed 1 base, with 17 bases lying between them. The CDR3 nucleotides read TGTGCCAGCAGCTTAGGACCCCTGACGGGGAAGTCCTACGAGCAGTACGTC. It translates to CASSLGPLTGKSYEQYV.

The chain has TRBV5-1 and TRBJ2-5, with TRBD2 identical over 8 bases. There are 15 residues in the CDR3. Losses at the gene ends were 3 bases for V and 3 bases for J; bases not matched to a gene: 7. Per germline, CDR1 SGHRS and CDR2 YFSETQ. The CDR3 coding sequence is TGCGCCAGCAGCTCAGTATTTAGCGGGGAAGAGACCCAGTACTTC. Translated: CASSSVFSGEETQYF.

This chain links TRBV18 with TRBJ2-1; D is ambiguous. The CDR3 extends over 15 amino acids. Per the germline V gene, CDR1 is KGHSH and CDR2 is LQKENI. Trimming removed 2 bases from V and 6 bases from J, with 14 bases in between. The CDR3 reads CASSPSPSSSNEQFF. CDR3 DNA: TGTGCCAGCTCACCATCCCCCAGTTCCAGCAATGAGCAGTTCTTC.

This chain joins TRBV29-1 and TRBJ1-2, with D uncertain. Trimming removed 4 bases from V and 7 bases from J, with 7 bases in between. This CDR3 is built from 10 residues. Germline CDR1 and CDR2: SQVTM and ANQGSEA. The CDR3 spells CSVGPSGYTF. In DNA, the CDR3 is TGCAGCGTTGGGCCGTCTGGCTACACCTTC.

The V and J genes are TRBV9 and TRBJ2-2; unclear D gene. This CDR3 contains 14 residues. Trimming pared 0 bases from V and 4 bases from J, leaving 7 bases between. CDR1 and CDR2 (germline): SGDLS, YYNGEE. CDR3 nucleotides: TGTGCCAGCAGCGTAGCTACTGGCACCGGGGAGCTGTTTTTT. This translates into CASSVATGTGELFF.

The chain employs TRBV10-3 and TRBJ1-1; TRBD1 matches at 8 bases. This CDR3 spans 13 amino acids. Trimming removed 7 bases from V and 3 bases from J; junction bases left unmatched: 4. Germline CDR1 ENHRY, CDR2 SYGVKD. The CDR3 here is CAITLDRDTEAFF. CDR3 coding DNA: TGTGCCATCACCCTGGACAGGGACACTGAAGCTTTCTTT.

The chain combines TRBV6-6 with TRBJ2-3; D is unresolved. From germline, CDR1 is MNHNY and CDR2 SVGAGI (reference sequence). V gave up 4 bases and J gave up 0 bases, with 2 bases separating them. CDR3 length: 12 amino acids. The CDR3 sequence is CASSSSTDTQYF. The CDR3 coding sequence is TGTGCCAGCAGTTCTAGCACAGATACGCAGTATTTT.

This chain links TRBV6-2 or TRBV6-3 with TRBJ1-3, with D possibly TRBD1 on 5 matching bases. This CDR3 has 15 residues. V was clipped by 0 bases and J by 0 bases, with 6 bases between them. Germline V gene sequence: CDR1 MNHEY, CDR2 SVGEGT. CDR3 nucleotide sequence: TGTGCCAGCAGTTACTCGACAGTCTCTGGAAACACCATATATTTT. Translating it yields CASSYSTVSGNTIYF.

The chain joins TRBV27 to TRBJ1-1; TRBD1 matches 8 bases. Germline V gene data show CDR1 as MNHEY and CDR2 as SMNVEV (reference sequence). V lost 6 bases, J lost 10 bases, and 4 bases stayed unmatched. This CDR3 has 11 residues. The CDR3 protein is CASSQGAAAFF. Here the CDR3 DNA reads TGTGCCAGCAGCCAGGGGGCCGCAGCTTTCTTT.

The chain links TRBV6-5 to TRBJ2-3; 7 nucleotides align to TRBD2. This CDR3 comprises 14 residues. The J segment lost 0 bases and the V segment lost 5 bases, leaving 2 bases of the junction unmatched. Germline CDR1 and CDR2: MNHEY and SVGAGI. In nucleotides, the CDR3 is TGTGCCAGCAGTCTAGCGGTGAGCACAGATACGCAGTATTTT. Translated, it gives CASSLAVSTDTQYF.

The rearrangement joins TRBV29-1 to TRBJ2-1; 13 nucleotides align to TRBD2. J was trimmed by 7 bases and V by 6 bases; bases with no gene match: 3. The CDR3 has 13 residues. Per germline, CDR1 SQVTM and CDR2 ANQGSEA. CDR3 sequence (DNA): TGCAGCGTGGGGGGACTAGCGGGGAATGAGCAGTTCTTC. Protein sequence: CSVGGLAGNEQFF.

This rearrangement joins TRBV4-3 to TRBJ1-1; D gene uncertain. V lost 5 bases, J lost 0 bases, and 13 bases lay in between. Germline CDR1 is LGHNA and CDR2 is YSLEER. CDR3 length equals 15 residues. This CDR3 reads CASSETATMNTEAFF. CDR3 in DNA: TGCGCCAGCAGCGAAACAGCTACAATGAACACTGAAGCTTTCTTT.

This clone showed up just once. The DNA of the CDR3 is TGTGCCAGCAGTTTTTCGAGGAAAGCACGCAATGAGCAGTTCTTC. It translates to CASSFSRKARNEQFF. The chain recombines TRBV28 with TRBJ2-1; the D is unclear. V dropped 3 bases and J dropped 6 bases, with 15 bases sitting between them. This CDR3 contains 15 residues. Germline V lookup: CDR1 MDHEN, CDR2 SYDVKM.

This clone was counted a single time. The chain uses TRBV19 and TRBJ2-1; maybe TRBD2 (5 bases). Germline CDR1 reads LNHDA; CDR2 reads SQIVND (reference sequence). V was shortened by 0 bases and J by 0 bases, with 9 bases between the two germline ends. CDR3 length: 16 amino acids. CDR3 bases: TGTGCCAGTAGTATAGAGTCGGGGAGCTCCTACAATGAGCAGTTCTTC. This codes for CASSIESGSSYNEQFF.

The chain uses TRBV4-3 and TRBJ2-2; D possibly corresponds to TRBD1 (6 bases). Germline assignment: CDR1 LGHNA and CDR2 YSLEER. The CDR3 totals 18 residues. With 0 bases removed from V and 5 bases from J, the gap between germline ends came to 19 bases. CDR3 region: CASSQDAVGASRTGELFF. CDR3 coding DNA: TGCGCCAGCAGCCAAGACGCCGTGGGGGCTAGTAGGACCGGGGAGCTGTTTTTT.

The V gene is TRBV14, the J gene TRBJ2-4, with 9 bases aligning to TRBD1. There are 14 residues in the CDR3. CDR1 SGHDN and CDR2 FVKESK come from the germline V gene. Trimming cost V 6 bases and J 6 bases; bases outside gene matches: 6. CDR3 region: CASSTGGVGNIQYF. The CDR3 DNA is TGTGCCAGCAGTACAGGGGGCGTCGGAAACATTCAGTACTTC. Together with reference TRBV14 and TRBJ2-4, the CDR3 gives the full variable domain: EAGVTQFPSHSVIEKGQTVTLRCDPISGHDNLYWYRRVMGKEIKFLLHFVKESKQDESGMPNNRFLAERTGGTYSTLKVQPAELEDSGVYFCASSTGGVGNIQYFGAGTRLSVL.

About this clone itself: This sample also contains other DNA sequences that code for the same CDR3. In nucleotides, the CDR3 is TGTGCCAGCTCACCAGGGACAGGTCCGAGAGGCTACACCTTC. Protein product: CASSPGTGPRGYTF. The chain carries TRBV18 and TRBJ1-2, with TRBD1 identical over 8 bases. This CDR3 is built from 14 residues. Germline loops: CDR1 KGHSH, CDR2 LQKENI. Trimming took 2 bases from V and 8 from J; bases not matched to a gene: 7.

Here the CDR3 DNA reads TGCGCCAGCAGCCAAGTAGTGCAGGGCGTCTACACCTTC. Translated: CASSQVVQGVYTF. The chain joins TRBV4-1 to TRBJ1-2, with D possibly being TRBD1 (5 bases). The V and J ends lost 1 base and 10 bases respectively, with 13 bases between them. The germline CDR1 and CDR2 sequences are MGHRA and YSYEKL. This CDR3 spans 13 amino acids.

The CDR3 region has the DNA TGTGCCAGCAGTTACAGACAGCATAACTATGGCTACACCTTC. This gives the protein CASSYRQHNYGYTF. The rearrangement uses TRBV6-2 or TRBV6-3 and TRBJ1-2; a weak D match, TRBD1 (5 bases). The CDR3 sequence is 14 residues long. Germline lookup yields CDR1 MNHEY and CDR2 SVGEGT. V shed 2 bases and J shed 1 base, with 8 bases lying between them.

The rearrangement links TRBV15 to TRBJ2-7; the match to TRBD1 covers 7 bases. Germline V gene lookup returns CDR1 LNHNV and CDR2 YYDKDF (reference sequence). The CDR3 is 15 residues long. Trimming took 4 bases from V and 2 from J; bases not matched to a gene: 8. In DNA, the CDR3 is TGTGCCACCAGCACTCCCCGGGACAGAGCCTACGAGCAGTACTTC. Amino acid sequence: CATSTPRDRAYEQYF.

This chain links TRBV12-3 or TRBV12-4 with TRBJ2-3; possible D gene TRBD2, 5 bases. CDR3 size: 11 residues. V was trimmed by 3 bases and J by 8 bases, leaving 6 bases between them. This chain's CDR3 is CASSFGGTQYF. CDR3 nucleotides: TGTGCCAGCAGTTTCGGAGGTACGCAGTATTTT.

This clone has a single count. V is TRBV19 and J is TRBJ2-3; TRBD2 matches 12 bases. The CDR3 spans 16 residues. J gave up 2 bases and V 7 bases, and 7 bases lay outside the gene matches. Germline values: CDR1 LNHDA, CDR2 SQIVND (reference sequence). This CDR3 reads CASTPTSGGPTDTQYF. The CDR3 DNA reads as TGTGCCAGTACCCCGACTAGCGGGGGACCCACAGATACGCAGTATTTT.

Only a few counts were recorded for this clone. This rearrangement joins TRBV27 to TRBJ1-2; 8 bases fit TRBD1. The germline V gene has CDR1 MNHEY and CDR2 SMNVEV (reference sequence). CDR3 length equals 13 residues. Trimming cost V 4 bases and J 8 bases; bases outside gene matches: 6. As DNA, the CDR3 is TGTGCCAGCAGTTCCCCGACAGGGGACGGCTACACCTTC. Translation: CASSSPTGDGYTF.

The V gene is TRBV7-2, the J gene TRBJ1-2, with 7 nucleotides matching TRBD1. Trimming at V came to 5 bases and at J to 1 base, leaving 7 bases not matched to a gene. The CDR3 extends over 15 amino acids. From germline, CDR1 is SGHTA and CDR2 FQGNSA. DNA of the CDR3: TGTGCCAGCAGCCCTAGGGGGCGTATTAACTATGGCTACACCTTC. It is translated as CASSPRGRINYGYTF.

The chain couples TRBV7-9 to TRBJ2-5, with a possible D match to TRBD1 (5 bases). This CDR3 is 14 amino acids long. V dropped 1 base and J dropped 4 bases, with 10 bases sitting between them. Germline values: CDR1 SEHNR, CDR2 FQNEAQ (reference sequence). The CDR3 DNA reads as TGTGCCAGCAGCTTAGTCGGCAGGGCAGAGACCCAGTACTTC. Protein: CASSLVGRAETQYF.

This clone has just one count. In DNA, the CDR3 is TGTGCCAGCAGAAAAGGTGACAGATGGACCGGGGAGCTGTTTTTT. It is translated as CASRKGDRWTGELFF. The chain is built from TRBV21-1 and TRBJ2-2; the DNA was not used to check the table's D call, TRBD1. TRBV21-1 is termed a pseudogene. The CDR3 covers 15 residues.

V usage is TRBV5-5 and J usage is TRBJ2-7; 9 nucleotides line up with TRBD2. Germline loops: CDR1 SGHKS, CDR2 YYEKEE (reference sequence). This CDR3 has 13 amino acids. With 4 bases clipped from V and 3 bases from J, the junction kept 2 bases outside the gene matches. CDR3 nucleotide sequence: TGTGCCAGCAGCCGGACTAGCGACTACGAGCAGTACGTC. Amino acid sequence: CASSRTSDYEQYV.

With respect to this clone: This CDR3 is also generated by other DNA sequences in the sample. CDR3 coding DNA: TGCGCCAGCAGCAAGGGGCCTAGCGGGGGCCCGAGCTCCTACGAGCAGTACTTC. Residues: CASSKGPSGGPSSYEQYF. This sequence joins TRBV5-1 and TRBJ2-7; TRBD2 agrees at 10 bases. In germline, CDR1 is SGHRS, CDR2 YFSETQ. The CDR3 extends over 18 amino acids. The trim removed 4 bases at V and 0 bases at J, leaving 13 bases unmatched.